These 23 T cell receptor beta chains share one sample of origin, sequenced in a study of tissue T cells after allogeneic stem cell transplantation. Repertoires were generated with immunoSEQ multiplex PCR, while TCRdb's copy carries only in-frame clones and drops some. The sample lists almost 8,500 clones, approximately 46% occurring once. The time point denotes: mouse harvest day 7 after allogeneic transplant. The graft held 10^6 splenic CD5+ T cells and 10^7 T-cell-depleted bone marrow cells. Sample: skin. The receptors come from a female BALB/c mouse given C57BL/6 T cells with graft-versus-host disease after an allogeneic hematopoietic cell transplant.

As for this clone: Mouse names are used for the genes. Read coverage stops 1 residue before the CDR3 terminus; the germline J gene supplies the remainder. The chain links TRBV26 to TRBJ2-1, with 9 positions matching TRBD1. The V gene end was trimmed by 3 bases and the J gene end by 5 bases; junction bases not matched to a gene: 2. Germline V CDR1 and CDR2: KGHPV, FQNQEV (reference sequence). There are 14 residues in the CDR3. CDR3: CASSLGQGNAEQFF. The part of the CDR3 DNA that was read is TGTGCCAGCAGTCTTGGACAGGGGAATGCTGAGCAGTTC. Variable domain in full (rest from reference TRBV26 and TRBJ2-1): NSKVIQTPRYLVKGQGQKAKMRCIPEKGHPVVFWYQQNKNNEFKFLINFQNQEVLQQIDMTEKRFSAECPSNSPCSLEIQSSEAGDSALYLCASSLGQGNAEQFFGPGTRLTVL.

This clone turned up a few times. The genes are named according to mouse. The read ends 1 residue before the CDR3 terminus; that terminus is restored from the germline J gene. The chain links TRBV3 to TRBJ1-5; 10 bases are a match to TRBD1. Germline CDR1 reads SNHLY; CDR2 reads FYNGKV (reference sequence). The CDR3 totals 15 residues. The junction had 5 bases not matched to a gene; V was cut back by 5 bases and J by 4 bases. The CDR3 spells CASSPRDRGNQAPLF. CDR3 DNA, as far as it was read: TGTGCCAGCAGCCCCCGGGACAGGGGAAACCAGGCTCCGCTT.

Worth noting for this clone: Gene and germline names: mouse. The read ends 1 residue early relative to the CDR3; the germline J gene fills the gap. Other nucleotide sequences in the sample specify the same CDR3. This chain links TRBV26 with TRBJ2-3; D is ambiguous. The CDR3 length is 12 residues. V lost 6 bases, J lost 0 bases, and 4 bases lay in between. From germline, CDR1 is KGHPV and CDR2 FQNQEV (reference sequence). The DNA read from the CDR3 is TGTGCCAGCAGAAATAGTGCAGAAACGCTGTAT. This codes for CASRNSAETLY. The CDR3 as a whole reads CASRNSAETLYF.

This clone occurred a few times. Germline and genes: mouse. The read is 1 residue too short to cover the CDR3 end, so that end is filled in from the germline J gene. The chain recombines TRBV13-2 with TRBJ1-4; D is unclear. This CDR3 comprises 12 residues. Germline values: CDR1 NNHNN, CDR2 SYGAGS (reference sequence). The ends were cut back, 4 bases at V and 6 bases at J, with 7 bases in the middle. The chain's CDR3 is CASGNRDERLFF. The CDR3 bases that were read are TGTGCCAGCGGTAACAGAGACGAAAGATTATTT.

Worth noting for this clone: Mouse gene names apply. The read ends 1 residue before the CDR3 terminus; that terminus is restored from the germline J gene. The chain employs TRBV16 and TRBJ2-7; TRBD2 aligns across 10 bases. CDR3 length: 14 amino acids. The germline V gene has CDR1 SGHSA and CDR2 FRNQAP. V gave up 3 bases and J gave up 7 bases; unmatched junction bases: 6. Incomplete CDR3 DNA: TGTGCAAGCAGCTTCCCGGACTGGGGGATGGAACAGTAC. The encoded protein is CASSFPDWGMEQY. The entire CDR3 sequence reads CASSFPDWGMEQYF.

Worth noting for this clone: Gene and germline names: mouse. Read sequence stops 1 residue before the CDR3 end, and the germline J gene provides the missing end. The chain combines TRBV3 with TRBJ1-5; D unclear. The V end lost 5 bases, the J end lost 5 bases, and 10 bases lay between the germline ends. CDR1 and CDR2 (germline): SNHLY, FYNGKV (reference sequence). There are 13 residues in the CDR3. The CDR3 bases that were read are TGTGCCAGCAGCCCCAGACGGGACCAGGCTCCGCTT. It translates to CASSPRRDQAPL. The whole CDR3 is CASSPRRDQAPLF.

This clone appeared a few times. Gene names are mouse gene names. The read ends 1 residue shy of where the CDR3 ends; the end is completed using the germline J gene. The chain couples TRBV23 to TRBJ2-7; the table gives TRBD1 as D, unverified against the DNA. The CDR3 consists of 13 residues. Germline V CDR1 and CDR2: KGHTA, FQNQQP. CDR3 residues: CSSSQSIRGEQYF. The covered CDR3 bases are TGCTCCAGCAGTCAATCGATCAGGGGTGAACAGTAC.

In its sample, this clone was seen a few times. Genes here carry mouse names. The CDR3 end falls 1 residue outside the read, so it is completed with the germline J gene. The gene calls are TRBV12-1 and TRBJ2-5, with TRBD2 matching 7 bases. Losses at the gene ends were 0 bases for V and 0 bases for J; bases not matched to a gene: 2. The CDR3 has 15 amino acids. Germline lookup yields CDR1 SGHSN and CDR2 HYEKVE. The CDR3 loop is CASSLDWANQDTQYF. The CDR3 bases that were read are TGTGCCAGCTCTCTCGACTGGGCTAACCAAGACACCCAGTAC.

Concerning this clone: Mouse names are used for the genes. With the read ending 1 residue before the CDR3 end, the germline J gene is used to fill in that end. The chain uses TRBV5 and TRBJ2-4, with 8 bases matching TRBD2. Germline lookup yields CDR1 LGHNA and CDR2 YNLKQL (reference sequence). V shed 0 bases and J 0 bases; nucleotides not matched to a gene: 5. The CDR3 consists of 17 residues. CDR3 sequence: CASSQDHWGPSQNTLYF. CDR3 DNA, as far as it was read: TGTGCCAGCAGCCAAGATCACTGGGGGCCTAGTCAAAACACCTTGTAC.

Note on this clone: Any gene name here is a mouse gene name. The read ends 1 residue shy of where the CDR3 ends; the end is completed using the germline J gene. This chain links TRBV26 with TRBJ1-3, with a tentative D call TRBD1 (5 bases). This CDR3 is 14 amino acids long. The ends were cut back, 5 bases at V and 0 bases at J, with 8 bases in the middle. The V gene's germline CDR1 is KGHPV and CDR2 FQNQEV (reference sequence). This CDR3 reads CASSSDISGNTLYF. CDR3 bases read: TGTGCCAGCAGTTCGGACATTTCTGGAAATACGCTCTAT. The whole variable domain, filled in from reference TRBV26 and TRBJ1-3, reads NSKVIQTPRYLVKGQGQKAKMRCIPEKGHPVVFWYQQNKNNEFKFLINFQNQEVLQQIDMTEKRFSAECPSNSPCSLEIQSSEAGDSALYLCASSSDISGNTLYFGEGSRLIVV.

With respect to this clone: Mouse gene names and germline throughout. The observed sequence ends 1 residue before the CDR3 terminus, with the missing tail filled in from the germline J gene. This chain joins TRBV3 and TRBJ2-7; TRBD1 aligns across 8 bases. This CDR3 spans 14 amino acids. V lost 5 bases and J lost 0; bases outside the gene matches: 3. Per the germline V gene, CDR1 is SNHLY and CDR2 is FYNGKV (reference sequence). CDR3 bases read: TGTGCCAGCAGCCGGGACAGGACCTCCTATGAACAGTAC. As protein: CASSRDRTSYEQY. The entire CDR3 reads CASSRDRTSYEQYF.

This clone was picked up a small number of times. Germline and genes here are mouse. The sequenced CDR3 bases are TGTGCCAGCAGCCAAGAGTGGGACTCCGACTACACC. It specifies CASSQEWDSDYT. The full CDR3 reads CASSQEWDSDYTF. V gene TRBV2 combines with J gene TRBJ1-2, with unresolved D. The read finishes 1 residue shy of the CDR3 end, and the germline J gene is used to complete it. CDR1 and CDR2 (germline): LGHNA, YSYQKL. The length of the CDR3 is 13 residues. V lost 0 bases, J lost 3 bases, and 5 bases lay in between.

About this clone: The genes are named according to mouse. From the germline J gene comes the end of the CDR3, since the read stops 1 residue before it. The chain combines TRBV23 with TRBJ1-1; the table gives TRBD1 as D, unverified against the DNA. CDR1 and CDR2 from the germline V gene are KGHTA and FQNQQP. The CDR3 covers 13 residues. The CDR3 reads CSSSQRTDTEVFF. Partial CDR3 DNA: TGCTCCAGCAGTCAAAGGACAGACACAGAAGTCTTC.

This clone was observed a handful of times. Mouse gene names apply. Read coverage stops 1 residue before the CDR3 terminus; the germline J gene supplies the remainder. The chain is built from TRBV19 and TRBJ2-5; D not certain. Trimming left V 1 base short and J 5 bases short, with 8 bases between. Germline-derived CDR1 and CDR2 are FNHDT and SITEND (reference sequence). This CDR3 has 13 residues. Incomplete CDR3 DNA: TGTGCCAGCAGTATAACAGCCGGAGACACCCAGTAC. Protein sequence: CASSITAGDTQY. The whole CDR3 region reads CASSITAGDTQYF.

Remarks on this clone: The genes are named according to mouse. Coverage ceases 1 residue before the CDR3 finishes, and the germline J gene fills in the end. The chain links TRBV23 to TRBJ2-3; the D segment call TRBD1 is taken from the table without a DNA check. Germline CDR1 reads KGHTA; CDR2 reads FQNQQP. This CDR3 region has 15 residues. The sequenced CDR3 bases are TGCTCCAGCAGTCAACGGACAAATAGTGCAGAAACGCTGTAT. It specifies CSSSQRTNSAETLY. The full-length CDR3 reads as CSSSQRTNSAETLYF.

A word on this clone: Mouse names are used for the genes. Incomplete CDR3 DNA: TGCTCCAGCAGTCAAGAACAAAACACAGAAGTCTTC. It translates to CSSSQEQNTEVF. The entire CDR3 is CSSSQEQNTEVFF. The chain couples TRBV23 to TRBJ1-1; TRBD1 is taken as the D call from the table, unchecked against the DNA. The read ends 1 residue shy of where the CDR3 ends; the end is completed using the germline J gene. The CDR3 covers 13 residues. Germline V gene sequence: CDR1 KGHTA, CDR2 FQNQQP.

As concerns this clone: Gene labels here are mouse ones. Read coverage stops 1 residue before the CDR3 terminus; the germline J gene supplies the remainder. The J gene is TRBJ2-1, the V gene TRBV12-1, with D uncertain. The V and J ends lost 0 bases and 6 bases respectively, with 5 bases between them. The CDR3 consists of 12 residues. CDR1 is SGHSN, CDR2 HYEKVE, per germline. The sequenced CDR3 bases are TGTGCCAGCTCTCTCGTTAGTGCTGAGCAGTTC. Protein product: CASSLVSAEQF. The full CDR3 sequence reads CASSLVSAEQFF.

This clone has just a few counts. Mouse gene names and germline throughout. Read data end 1 residue before the CDR3 end; the end is taken from the germline J gene. The V call is TRBV26, the J call TRBJ2-7, with D perhaps being TRBD1 or TRBD2 (6 bases each). V lost 6 bases and J lost 1, with 10 bases in between. The CDR3 spans 13 residues. Germline values: CDR1 KGHPV, CDR2 FQNQEV (reference sequence). The sequenced part of the CDR3 DNA is TGTGCCAGCAGGGGAGGGGGGTCCTATGAACAGTAC. Protein: CASRGGGSYEQY. The CDR3 in its entirety is CASRGGGSYEQYF.

As for this clone: Each gene name is a mouse one. The CDR3 end is not reached by the read, which stops 1 residue before it; the germline J gene fills it in. The chain employs TRBV3 and TRBJ2-4, with 9 positions matching TRBD1. V lost 5 bases to trimming and J lost 1 base; unmatched junction nucleotides: 4. Per the germline V gene, CDR1 is SNHLY and CDR2 is FYNGKV (reference sequence). This CDR3 has 15 residues. The part of the CDR3 DNA that was read is TGTGCCAGCAGCGTGGGACAGGGAGGTCAAAACACCTTGTAC. It encodes CASSVGQGGQNTLY. The whole CDR3 is CASSVGQGGQNTLYF. Supplemented by reference TRBV3 and TRBJ2-4, the full variable domain reads GPKVLQIPSHQIIDMGQMVTLNCDPVSNHLYFYWYKQILGQQMEFLVNFYNGKVMEKSKLFKDQFSVERPDGSYFTLKIQPTALEDSAVYFCASSVGQGGQNTLYFGAGTRLSVL.

To note about this clone: Mouse gene names and germline throughout. This CDR3 reads CASSLDQDTQYF. Incomplete CDR3 DNA: TGTGCCAGCAGTTTAGACCAAGACACCCAGTAC. The chain recombines TRBV13-3 with TRBJ2-5; D unclear. The read stops 1 residue short of the end of the CDR3; the missing end is completed from the germline J gene. Trimming shortened V by 4 bases and J by 1 base, and 4 bases separated the two germline ends. The CDR3 has 12 residues. Germline V CDR1 and CDR2: NNHDY, SYVADS.

As regards this clone: Genes here carry mouse names. The read terminates 1 residue before the CDR3 end, so the remaining end is supplied by the germline J gene. This sequence joins TRBV13-3 and TRBJ2-4, with D unclear. Per the germline V gene, CDR1 is NNHDY and CDR2 is SYVADS. V gave up 6 bases and J gave up 0 bases, with 8 bases separating them. CDR3 size: 13 residues. CDR3 region: CASTRGSQNTLYF. CDR3 bases read: TGTGCCAGCACGCGGGGAAGTCAAAACACCTTGTAC.

Turning to this clone: Any gene name here is a mouse gene name. The covered CDR3 bases are TGTGCCAGCAGCTTAGATGGGGGTCAAAACACCTTGTAC. This encodes CASSLDGGQNTLY. The complete CDR3 protein is CASSLDGGQNTLYF. V gene TRBV3 combines with J gene TRBJ2-4, with a weak D call TRBD2 (5 bases). The CDR3 end lies 1 residue beyond the end of the read and is filled in from the germline J gene. This CDR3 has 14 residues. V dropped 1 base and J dropped 1 base, with 6 bases sitting between them. Germline values: CDR1 SNHLY, CDR2 FYNGKV (reference sequence).

As to this clone: Gene names and germline refer to mouse. Read data end 1 residue before the CDR3 end; the end is taken from the germline J gene. This chain uses TRBV26 with TRBJ2-2; D gene uncertain. CDR1 KGHPV and CDR2 FQNQEV come from the germline V gene (reference sequence). Trimming cost V 2 bases and J 0 bases, with 4 bases left between them. The CDR3 covers 14 residues. Incomplete CDR3 DNA: TGTGCCAGCAGTCTGAACACAAACACCGGGCAGCTCTAC. Translation: CASSLNTNTGQLY. The whole CDR3 sequence is CASSLNTNTGQLYF.